The 28 T cell receptor beta chains given below trace back to one sample, sequenced in a study of blood T cell repertoires in COVID-19. Clones were sequenced by immunoSEQ multiplex PCR, and TCRdb holds only the in-frame ones, with some missing. The data contain some 120,000 clones, roughly 80% of them seen just once; the ten biggest clones take up over 6.5%. Material for sequencing was peripheral blood. These receptors were taken from a human donor in a cohort sampled during active COVID-19.

V usage is TRBV29-1 and J usage is TRBJ2-7, with 10 bases lining up with TRBD1. This CDR3 has 13 residues. Trimming took 4 bases from V and 0 from J; bases not matched to a gene: 0. The germline gives CDR1 SQVTM, CDR2 ANQGSEA. DNA for the CDR3: TGCAGCGTTGGGACAGGGGGCTCCTACGAGCAGTACTTC. Translated: CSVGTGGSYEQYF.

The chain couples TRBV14 to TRBJ2-1; D gene ambiguous. The CDR3 runs to 18 residues. V lost 1 base, J lost 0 bases, and 16 bases lay in between. Germline-derived CDR1 and CDR2 are SGHDN and FVKESK. CDR3 bases: TGTGCCAGCAGCCAAGTCGGTCCGCTACCACCCTCCTACAATGAGCAGTTCTTC. It translates to CASSQVGPLPPSYNEQFF.

The chain uses TRBV28 and TRBJ1-3; possible D gene TRBD1, 5 bases. The CDR3 consists of 16 residues. CDR1 MDHEN and CDR2 SYDVKM come from the germline V gene. Trimming removed 3 bases at V and 4 bases at J, with 16 bases between. For the CDR3, the DNA is TGTGCCAGCAGTTTGAGTACGTGGCAGGGAGGAAACACCATATATTTT. It specifies CASSLSTWQGGNTIYF.

CDR3: CASSPGQGSSGFYEKLFF. In DNA form, the CDR3 reads TGTGCCAGCAGCCCTGGACAGGGTTCCTCGGGGTTTTATGAAAAACTGTTTTTT. V gene TRBV28 combines with J gene TRBJ1-4; 8 bases match TRBD1. Trimming took 6 bases from V and 6 from J; bases not matched to a gene: 18. Germline V gives CDR1 MDHEN, CDR2 SYDVKM. The CDR3 sequence is 18 residues long.

In its sample, this clone was seen once. The chain carries TRBV7-2 and TRBJ1-1; TRBD1 agrees at 7 bases. CDR1 SGHTA and CDR2 FQGNSA come from the germline V gene. The CDR3 extends over 15 amino acids. Trimming cost V 2 bases and J 1 base; bases outside gene matches: 4. Written as DNA, the CDR3 is TGTGCCAGCAGCTTAAGACAGGGTGAGAACACTGAAGCTTTCTTT. Encoded protein: CASSLRQGENTEAFF.

The chain combines TRBV5-5 with TRBJ2-7; 9 bases agree with TRBD2. V trimming: 0 bases; J trimming: 5 bases; junction bases outside the gene matches: 15. Germline values: CDR1 SGHKS, CDR2 YYEKEE (reference sequence). The CDR3 is made up of 18 amino acids. The CDR3: CASSLENLLAGTPDEQYF. CDR3 bases: TGTGCCAGCAGCTTGGAGAATCTCCTAGCGGGGACCCCGGACGAGCAGTACTTC.

The V call is TRBV7-2, the J call TRBJ2-6, with 8 nucleotides matching TRBD1. The ends lost 1 base at V and 1 base at J; junction bases unmatched: 3. Germline values: CDR1 SGHTA, CDR2 FQGNSA. The CDR3 contains 17 residues. The chain's CDR3 is CASSLGYRGSGANVLTF. For the CDR3, the DNA is TGTGCCAGCAGCTTAGGTTACAGGGGGTCTGGGGCCAACGTCCTGACTTTC.

The J gene is TRBJ1-1, the V gene TRBV10-3; 8 bases map to TRBD1. Germline V lookup: CDR1 ENHRY, CDR2 SYGVKD. CDR3 length equals 18 residues. J was trimmed by 1 base and V by 2 bases; bases with no gene match: 12. The CDR3 DNA is TGTGCCATCAGTGAGCCGGACAGGGATGGGTCTACGAACACTGAAGCTTTCTTT. Its translation: CAISEPDRDGSTNTEAFF.

CDR3 sequence (DNA): TGTGCCAGCAGCGAGGGACAGGGTCCCAACTATGGCTACACCTTC. Protein product: CASSEGQGPNYGYTF. The J gene is TRBJ1-2, the V gene TRBV5-5; 9 positions agree with TRBD1. CDR3 length: 15 amino acids. V shed 4 bases, J shed 2 bases, and the junction held 6 bases outside the gene matches. Germline CDR1 SGHKS, CDR2 YYEKEE (reference sequence). Based on the CDR3 plus reference TRBV5-5 and TRBJ1-2, the full variable domain is DAGVTQSPTHLIKTRGQQVTLRCSPISGHKSVSWYQQVLGQGPQFIFQYYEKEERGRGNFPDRFSARQFPNYSSELNVNALLLGDSALYLCASSEGQGPNYGYTFGSGTRLTVV.

This clone is a singleton in its sample. The genes are TRBV19 and TRBJ1-5; D is possibly TRBD1 (5 bases). The V end was cut by 8 bases, the J end by 3 bases, with 17 bases between. This CDR3 has 15 amino acids. Germline CDR1 reads LNHDA; CDR2 reads SQIVND (reference sequence). CDR3 residues: CASGLKGAPNQPQHF. The DNA for the CDR3 is TGTGCCAGTGGCCTTAAAGGGGCGCCCAATCAGCCCCAGCATTTT. The variable domain in full, completed from reference TRBV19 and TRBJ1-5, reads DGGITQSPKYLFRKEGQNVTLSCEQNLNHDAMYWYRQDPGQGLRLIYYSQIVNDFQKGDIAEGYSVSREKKESFPLTVTSAQKNPTAFYLCASGLKGAPNQPQHFGDGTRLSIL.

In this sample, this clone turned up a few times. The chain is built from TRBV7-9 and TRBJ1-5; possibly TRBD1 for D (5 bases). The germline CDR1 and CDR2 sequences are SEHNR and FQNEAQ (reference sequence). V lost 4 bases and J lost 4, with 8 bases in between. The length of the CDR3 is 13 residues. CDR3: CASSSTENQPQHF. The CDR3 DNA reads TGTGCCAGCAGCTCGACAGAGAATCAGCCCCAGCATTTT. The full variable domain, completed using reference TRBV7-9 and TRBJ1-5, is DTGVSQNPRHKITKRGQNVTFRCDPISEHNRLYWYRQTLGQGPEFLTYFQNEAQLEKSRLLSDRFSAERPKGSFSTLEIQRTEQGDSAMYLCASSSTENQPQHFGDGTRLSIL.

The chain is built from TRBV19 and TRBJ1-1, with a possible D match to TRBD1 (6 bases). The V gene's germline CDR1 is LNHDA and CDR2 SQIVND (reference sequence). This CDR3 has 14 residues. Trimming shortened V by 3 bases and J by 4 bases, and 12 bases separated the two germline ends. This CDR3 is CASSIRGLGTEAFF. CDR3 sequence (DNA): TGTGCCAGTAGTATCAGGGGTTTGGGCACTGAAGCTTTCTTT.

The chain employs TRBV11-1 and TRBJ1-1; D not certain. Germline V CDR1 and CDR2: SGHAT, FQDESV (reference sequence). V was trimmed by 1 base and J by 5 bases, leaving 8 bases between them. The CDR3 is 13 amino acids. This chain's CDR3 is CASSLGRDTEAFF. CDR3 nucleotide sequence: TGTGCCAGCAGCTTAGGGAGGGATACTGAAGCTTTCTTT. Supplemented by reference TRBV11-1 and TRBJ1-1, the full variable domain reads EAEVAQSPRYKITEKSQAVAFWCDPISGHATLYWYRQILGQGPELLVQFQDESVVDDSQLPKDRFSAERLKGVDSTLKIQPAELGDSAMYLCASSLGRDTEAFFGQGTRLTVV.

V and J are TRBV7-9 and TRBJ1-2, with D perhaps TRBD1 (5 bases). CDR1 is SEHNR and CDR2 is FQNEAQ in the germline V gene (reference sequence). The CDR3 is 15 amino acids. V lost 5 bases and J lost 1, with 14 bases in between. The CDR3 bases are TGTGCCAGCAGCCTCCAGGGTGAGGTTAACTATGGCTACACCTTC. It is translated as CASSLQGEVNYGYTF.

This clone has a handful of counts. The rearrangement joins TRBV28 to TRBJ1-6; TRBD1 matches 8 bases. Looked up from germline, CDR1 is MDHEN and CDR2 is SYDVKM. The CDR3 has 16 amino acids. The ends lost 2 bases at V and 12 bases at J; junction bases unmatched: 12. CDR3 nucleotides: TGTGCCAGCAGTTTACAGGGGGCCACATTTCCTTTACCCCTCCACTTT. As protein: CASSLQGATFPLPLHF.

This chain joins TRBV5-1 and TRBJ2-7; TRBD2 aligns across 7 bases. The CDR3 totals 13 residues. Germline V lookup: CDR1 SGHRS, CDR2 YFSETQ. The V segment lost 5 bases and the J segment 3 bases; nucleotides outside the gene matches: 5. The CDR3 nucleotides read TGCGCCAGCAGTCTACGGGGGGACTACGAGCAGTACTTC. This encodes CASSLRGDYEQYF.

This clone has more than one count but fewer than ten. The CDR3: CASGAGTSPEAFF. In DNA form, the CDR3 reads TGTGCCAGCGGAGCGGGAACTAGCCCTGAAGCTTTCTTT. The genes are TRBV2 and TRBJ1-1; D remains unclear. V gave up 8 bases and J gave up 6 bases, with 16 bases separating them. The CDR3 runs 13 residues. Germline loops: CDR1 SNHLY, CDR2 FYNNEI.

V and J are TRBV6-5 and TRBJ2-7; 10 bases fit TRBD2. CDR3 length: 16 amino acids. CDR1 and CDR2 (germline): MNHEY, SVGAGI. After removal of 0 bases from V and 2 bases from J, the junction contained 4 bases not matched to a gene. CDR3 nucleotide sequence: TGTGCCAGCAGTTACTCGCCTAGCGGGAGCCCCTACGAGCAGTACTTC. It translates to CASSYSPSGSPYEQYF.

The chain is built from TRBV6-5 and TRBJ1-2; perhaps TRBD1 as D (6 bases). The CDR3 has 13 amino acids. Between the trimmed V and J ends, which lost 6 bases and 4 bases, there was a span of 12 bases. Germline CDR1 and CDR2: MNHEY and SVGAGI. CDR3 sequence (DNA): TGTGCCAGCAGCTGGGACACGGGCTATGGCTACACCTTC. Protein product: CASSWDTGYGYTF.

This clone appeared once. The rearrangement uses TRBV19 and TRBJ1-1; 7 nucleotides align to TRBD1. Per germline, CDR1 LNHDA and CDR2 SQIVND (reference sequence). The CDR3 length is 13 residues. The ends lost 5 bases at V and 5 bases at J; junction bases unmatched: 5. The CDR3 nucleotides are TGTGCCAGTAGTTACAGGGGTTTGACTGAAGCTTTCTTT. Protein sequence: CASSYRGLTEAFF.

This clone was observed a few times. The rearrangement uses TRBV27 and TRBJ1-6, with a possible D match to TRBD1 (5 bases). V lost 6 bases and J 9 bases, leaving 9 bases between the germline ends. In germline, CDR1 is MNHEY, CDR2 SMNVEV (reference sequence). The CDR3 contains 12 residues. CDR3 protein: CASSDRASPLHF. The CDR3 nucleotides are TGTGCCAGCAGCGACAGAGCTTCACCCCTCCACTTT.

V and J are TRBV5-6 and TRBJ1-2; 7 bases line up with TRBD1. The V segment lost 3 bases and the J segment 8 bases; nucleotides outside the gene matches: 4. The germline V gene encodes CDR1 SGHDT and CDR2 YYEEEE. This CDR3 comprises 12 residues. CDR3 region: CASSSSRGGYTF. The CDR3 bases are TGTGCCAGCAGCTCGTCCAGGGGGGGCTACACCTTC.

The CDR3 is CASSQTVRDRGQVRNEQFF. The DNA for the CDR3 is TGCGCCAGCAGCCAAACGGTCCGGGACAGGGGGCAGGTAAGGAATGAGCAGTTCTTC. This rearrangement joins TRBV4-1 to TRBJ2-1; TRBD1 matches 12 bases. Unmatched junction bases numbered 15, after V lost 2 bases and J lost 7 bases. The CDR3 runs to 19 residues. CDR1 is MGHRA, CDR2 YSYEKL, per germline.

This clone was picked up one time. The chain joins TRBV11-3 to TRBJ2-7; 8 nucleotides line up with TRBD2. J lost 6 bases, V lost 5 bases, and 15 bases had no gene match. Germline V gene sequence: CDR1 SGHNT, CDR2 YENEEA. This CDR3 has 16 amino acids. Written as DNA, the CDR3 is TGTGCCAGCAGCCCGATAAAGGGACTAGGGGTCCTCGAGCAGTACTTC. This codes for CASSPIKGLGVLEQYF.

The rearrangement joins TRBV10-3 to TRBJ1-5; D gene unclear. The CDR3 extends over 13 amino acids. Germline V gene lookup returns CDR1 ENHRY and CDR2 SYGVKD. The V end was cut by 0 bases, the J end by 7 bases, with 7 bases between. CDR3 sequence reads: CAISESEGQPQHF. As DNA, the CDR3 is TGTGCCATCAGTGAGTCTGAGGGCCAGCCCCAGCATTTT.

The chain joins TRBV10-3 to TRBJ1-1, with 7 bases identical to TRBD1. Germline V gene lookup returns CDR1 ENHRY and CDR2 SYGVKD. Trimming at V came to 6 bases and at J to 8 bases, leaving 6 bases not matched to a gene. The CDR3 sequence is 12 residues long. The CDR3 is CAISKGQDEAFF. DNA of the CDR3: TGTGCCATCAGCAAAGGACAGGACGAAGCTTTCTTT.

J is TRBJ1-3 and V is TRBV6-5, with D uncertain. The CDR3 has 11 amino acids. The V end lost 7 bases, the J end lost 7 bases, and 8 bases lay between the germline ends. CDR1 MNHEY and CDR2 SVGAGI come from the germline V gene. The CDR3 spells CASKNGNTIYF. CDR3 coding DNA: TGTGCCAGCAAAAACGGGAACACCATATATTTT.

The rearrangement joins TRBV11-2 to TRBJ2-7; the D is unclear. Trimming shortened V by 2 bases and J by 4 bases, and 3 bases separated the two germline ends. This CDR3 comprises 11 residues. CDR1 is SGHAT and CDR2 is FQNNGV in the germline V gene. The CDR3 sequence: CASSLIYEQYF. DNA for the CDR3: TGTGCCAGCAGCTTAATATACGAGCAGTACTTC. The variable domain in full, completed from reference TRBV11-2 and TRBJ2-7, reads EAGVAQSPRYKIIEKRQSVAFWCNPISGHATLYWYQQILGQGPKLLIQFQNNGVVDDSQLPKDRFSAERLKGVDSTLKIQPAKLEDSAVYLCASSLIYEQYFGPGTRLTVT.